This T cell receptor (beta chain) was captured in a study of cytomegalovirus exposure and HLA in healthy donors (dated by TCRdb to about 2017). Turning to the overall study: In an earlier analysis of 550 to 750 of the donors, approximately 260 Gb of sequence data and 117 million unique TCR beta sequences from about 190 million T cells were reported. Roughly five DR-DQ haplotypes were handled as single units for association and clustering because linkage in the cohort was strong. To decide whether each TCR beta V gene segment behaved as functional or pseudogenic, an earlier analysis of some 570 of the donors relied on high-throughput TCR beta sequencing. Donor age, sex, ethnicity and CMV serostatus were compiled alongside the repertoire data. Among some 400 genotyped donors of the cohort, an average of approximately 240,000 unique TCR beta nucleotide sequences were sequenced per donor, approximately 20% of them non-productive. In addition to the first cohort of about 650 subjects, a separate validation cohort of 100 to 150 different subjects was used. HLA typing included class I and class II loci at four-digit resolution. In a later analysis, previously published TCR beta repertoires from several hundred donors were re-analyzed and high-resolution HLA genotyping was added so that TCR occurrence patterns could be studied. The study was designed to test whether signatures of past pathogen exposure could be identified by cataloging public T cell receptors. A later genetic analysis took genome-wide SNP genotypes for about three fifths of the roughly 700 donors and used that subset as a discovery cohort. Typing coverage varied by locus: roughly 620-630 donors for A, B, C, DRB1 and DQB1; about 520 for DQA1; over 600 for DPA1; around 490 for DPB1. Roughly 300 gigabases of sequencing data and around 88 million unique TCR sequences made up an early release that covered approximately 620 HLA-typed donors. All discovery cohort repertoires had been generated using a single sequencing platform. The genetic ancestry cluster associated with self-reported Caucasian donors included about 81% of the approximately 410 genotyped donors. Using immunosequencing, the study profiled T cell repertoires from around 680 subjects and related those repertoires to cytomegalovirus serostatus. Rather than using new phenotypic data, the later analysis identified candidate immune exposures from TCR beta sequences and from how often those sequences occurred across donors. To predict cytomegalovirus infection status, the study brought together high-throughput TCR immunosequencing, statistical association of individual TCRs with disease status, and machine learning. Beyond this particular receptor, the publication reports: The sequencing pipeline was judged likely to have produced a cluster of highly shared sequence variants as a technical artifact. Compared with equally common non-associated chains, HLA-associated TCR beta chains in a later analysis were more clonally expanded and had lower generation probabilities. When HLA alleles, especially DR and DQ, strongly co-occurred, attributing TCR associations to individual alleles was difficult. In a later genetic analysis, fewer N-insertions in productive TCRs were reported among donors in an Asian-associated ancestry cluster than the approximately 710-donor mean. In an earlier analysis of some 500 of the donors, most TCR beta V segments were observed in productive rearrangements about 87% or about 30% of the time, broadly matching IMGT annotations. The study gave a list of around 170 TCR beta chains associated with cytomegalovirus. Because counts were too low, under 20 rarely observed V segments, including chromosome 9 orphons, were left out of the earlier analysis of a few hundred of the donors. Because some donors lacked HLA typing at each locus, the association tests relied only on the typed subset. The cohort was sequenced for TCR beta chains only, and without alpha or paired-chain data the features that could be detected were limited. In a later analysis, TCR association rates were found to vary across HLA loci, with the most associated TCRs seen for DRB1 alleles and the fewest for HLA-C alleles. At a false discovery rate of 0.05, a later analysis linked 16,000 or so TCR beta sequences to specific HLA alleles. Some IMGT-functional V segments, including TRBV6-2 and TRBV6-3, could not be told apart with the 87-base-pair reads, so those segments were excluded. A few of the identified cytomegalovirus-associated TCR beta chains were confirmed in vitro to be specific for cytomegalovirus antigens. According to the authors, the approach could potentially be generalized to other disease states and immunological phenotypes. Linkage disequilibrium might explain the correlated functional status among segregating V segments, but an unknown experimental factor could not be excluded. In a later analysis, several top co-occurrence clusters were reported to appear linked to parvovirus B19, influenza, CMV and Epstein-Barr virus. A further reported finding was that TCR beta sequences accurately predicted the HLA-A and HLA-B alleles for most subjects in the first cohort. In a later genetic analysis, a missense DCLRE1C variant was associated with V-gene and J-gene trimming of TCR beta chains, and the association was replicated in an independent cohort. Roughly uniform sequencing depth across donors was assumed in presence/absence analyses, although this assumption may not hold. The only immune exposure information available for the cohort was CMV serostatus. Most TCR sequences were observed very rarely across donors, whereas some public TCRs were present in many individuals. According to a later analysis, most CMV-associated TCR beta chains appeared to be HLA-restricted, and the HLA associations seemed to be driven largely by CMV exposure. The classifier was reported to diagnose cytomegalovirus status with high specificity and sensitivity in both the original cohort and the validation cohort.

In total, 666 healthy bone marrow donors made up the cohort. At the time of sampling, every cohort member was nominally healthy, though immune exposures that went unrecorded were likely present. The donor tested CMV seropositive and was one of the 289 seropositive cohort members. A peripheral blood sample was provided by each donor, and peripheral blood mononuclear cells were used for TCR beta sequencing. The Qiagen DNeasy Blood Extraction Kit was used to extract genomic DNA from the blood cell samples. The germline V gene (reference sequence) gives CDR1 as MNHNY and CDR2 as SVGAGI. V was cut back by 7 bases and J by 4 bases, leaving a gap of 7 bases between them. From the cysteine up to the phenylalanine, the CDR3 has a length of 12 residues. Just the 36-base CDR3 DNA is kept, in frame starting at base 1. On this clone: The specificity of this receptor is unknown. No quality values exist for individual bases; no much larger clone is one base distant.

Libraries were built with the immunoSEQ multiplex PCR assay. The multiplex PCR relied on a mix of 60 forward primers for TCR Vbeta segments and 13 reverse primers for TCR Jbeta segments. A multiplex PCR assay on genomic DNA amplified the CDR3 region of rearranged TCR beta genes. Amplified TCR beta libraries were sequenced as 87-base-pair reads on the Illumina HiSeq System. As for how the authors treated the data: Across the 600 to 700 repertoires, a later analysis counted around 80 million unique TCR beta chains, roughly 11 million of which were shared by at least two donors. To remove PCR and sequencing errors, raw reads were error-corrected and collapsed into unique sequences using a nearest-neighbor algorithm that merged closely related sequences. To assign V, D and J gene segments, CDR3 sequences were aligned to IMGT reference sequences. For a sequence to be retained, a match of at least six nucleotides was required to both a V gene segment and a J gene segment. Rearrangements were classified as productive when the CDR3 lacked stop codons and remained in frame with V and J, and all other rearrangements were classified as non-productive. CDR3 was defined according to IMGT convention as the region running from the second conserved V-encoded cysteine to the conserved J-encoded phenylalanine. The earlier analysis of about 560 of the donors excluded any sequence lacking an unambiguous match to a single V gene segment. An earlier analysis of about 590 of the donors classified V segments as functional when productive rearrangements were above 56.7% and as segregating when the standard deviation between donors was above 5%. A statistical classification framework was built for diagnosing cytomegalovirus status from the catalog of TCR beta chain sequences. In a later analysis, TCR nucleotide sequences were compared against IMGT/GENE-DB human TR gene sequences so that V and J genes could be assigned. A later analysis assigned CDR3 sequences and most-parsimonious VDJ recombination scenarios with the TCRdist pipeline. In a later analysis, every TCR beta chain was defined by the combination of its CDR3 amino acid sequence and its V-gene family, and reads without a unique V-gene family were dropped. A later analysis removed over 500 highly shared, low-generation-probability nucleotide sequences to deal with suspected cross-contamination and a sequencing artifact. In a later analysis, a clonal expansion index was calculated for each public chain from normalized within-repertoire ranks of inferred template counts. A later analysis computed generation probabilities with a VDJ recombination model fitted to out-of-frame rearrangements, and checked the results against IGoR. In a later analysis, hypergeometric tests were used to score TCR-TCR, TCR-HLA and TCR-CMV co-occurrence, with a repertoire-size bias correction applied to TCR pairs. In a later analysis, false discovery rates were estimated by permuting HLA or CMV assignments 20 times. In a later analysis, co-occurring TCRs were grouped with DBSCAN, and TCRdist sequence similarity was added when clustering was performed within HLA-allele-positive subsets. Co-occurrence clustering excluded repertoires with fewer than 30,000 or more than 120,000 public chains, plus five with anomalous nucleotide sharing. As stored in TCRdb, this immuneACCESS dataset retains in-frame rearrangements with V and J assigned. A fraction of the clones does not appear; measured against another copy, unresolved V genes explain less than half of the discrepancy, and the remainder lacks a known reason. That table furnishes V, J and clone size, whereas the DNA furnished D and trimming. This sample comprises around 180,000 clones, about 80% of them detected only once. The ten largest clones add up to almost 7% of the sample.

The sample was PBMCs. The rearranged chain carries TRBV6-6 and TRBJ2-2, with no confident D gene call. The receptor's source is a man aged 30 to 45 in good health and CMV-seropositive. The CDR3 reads CASTLLTGELFF. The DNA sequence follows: TGTGCCAGCACCTTACTCACCGGGGAGCTGTTTTTT.